This entry lists 19 T cell receptor beta chains sequenced from one sample in a study of siplizumab effects on memory and regulatory T cells. The table came from immunoSEQ multiplex PCR; TCRdb's copy has only in-frame clones and leaves some out. The sample carries roughly 92,000 clones, 94% recorded once. What was sequenced was non-Treg CD4+ T cells sorted from blood. The receptors stem from a human donor in good health.

V gene TRBV6-6 combines with J gene TRBJ2-1, with TRBD1 identical over 8 bases. There are 15 residues in the CDR3. Germline V CDR1 and CDR2: MNHNY, SVGAGI (reference sequence). Trimming at V came to 6 bases and at J to 2 bases, leaving 6 bases not matched to a gene. The CDR3 DNA sequence: TGTGCCAGCAGCCAGCAGGGGGCAACCTACAATGAGCAGTTCTTC. As protein: CASSQQGATYNEQFF.

The chain is built from TRBV30 and TRBJ1-3; 11 bases are a match to TRBD1. Unmatched junction bases numbered 12, after V lost 2 bases and J lost 0 bases. Per the germline V gene, CDR1 is GTSNPN and CDR2 is SVGIG (reference sequence). The CDR3 length is 19 residues. CDR3 sequence reads: CAWSKGQGVFRASGNTIYF. CDR3 bases: TGTGCCTGGAGTAAGGGACAGGGGGTTTTTAGAGCCTCTGGAAACACCATATATTTT.

This chain joins TRBV7-6 and TRBJ2-3, with D perhaps given as TRBD1 or TRBD2 (5 bases each). The CDR3 consists of 13 residues. Germline assignment: CDR1 SGHVS and CDR2 FNYEAQ. V shed 3 bases and J shed 7 bases, with 11 bases lying between them. DNA for the CDR3: TGTGCCAGCAGCTTCGACGGGGCAAATACGCAGTATTTT. Translating it yields CASSFDGANTQYF.

The chain joins TRBV27 to TRBJ2-7, with a weak D call TRBD2 (6 bases). Trimming shortened V by 0 bases and J by 3 bases, and 9 bases separated the two germline ends. CDR1 and CDR2 (germline): MNHEY, SMNVEV (reference sequence). The CDR3 spans 14 residues. The CDR3 DNA is TGTGCCAGCAGTTTATCGGCGGGAAGCTACGAGCAGTACTTC. Translation gives CASSLSAGSYEQYF.

This clone was observed a single time. V usage is TRBV6-4 and J usage is TRBJ2-2; D is unclear. The germline V gene encodes CDR1 MRHNA and CDR2 SNTAGT. CDR3 length equals 14 residues. Trimming left V 5 bases short and J 0 bases short, with 7 bases between. The CDR3 DNA follows: TGTGCCAGCAGTCCAGACACGAACACCGGGGAGCTGTTTTTT. Translating gives CASSPDTNTGELFF.

This rearrangement joins TRBV7-9 to TRBJ2-7, with 11 nucleotides matching TRBD2. V dropped 0 bases and J dropped 4; count of bases not matched to a gene: 5. Germline V gives CDR1 SEHNR, CDR2 FQNEAQ (reference sequence). CDR3 length equals 16 residues. The CDR3 coding sequence is TGTGCCAGCAGCTTAGCCGAGACTAGCGGGACATACGAGCAGTACTTC. It codes for CASSLAETSGTYEQYF.

V usage is TRBV18 and J usage is TRBJ1-4; D not resolved. V was cut by 3 bases and J by 7 bases, with 12 bases left in between. There are 14 residues in the CDR3. Germline CDR1 KGHSH, CDR2 LQKENI. CDR3 sequence: CASSPASGSEKLFF. The CDR3 DNA is TGTGCCAGCTCACCCGCCAGTGGTTCTGAAAAACTGTTTTTT.

J is TRBJ1-4 and V is TRBV6-1; D is undetermined. Trimming pared 7 bases from V and 0 bases from J, leaving 6 bases between. This CDR3 spans 13 amino acids. Germline loops: CDR1 MNHNS, CDR2 SASEGT. CDR3 coding DNA: TGTGCCAGCATGGTTACAACTAATGAAAAACTGTTTTTT. Amino acid sequence: CASMVTTNEKLFF.

This chain uses TRBV2 with TRBJ1-1; D call uncertain. The germline gives CDR1 SNHLY, CDR2 FYNNEI. The CDR3 length is 14 residues. The germline V and J ends were trimmed by 6 bases and 0 bases, with 11 bases remaining between them. CDR3: CASRGYNMNTEAFF. CDR3 coding DNA: TGTGCCAGCAGAGGATACAATATGAACACTGAAGCTTTCTTT. The whole variable domain, filled in from reference TRBV2 and TRBJ1-1, reads EPEVTQTPSHQVTQMGQEVILRCVPISNHLYFYWYRQILGQKVEFLVSFYNNEISEKSEIFDDQFSVERPDGSNFTLKIRSTKLEDSAMYFCASRGYNMNTEAFFGQGTRLTVV.

The chain has TRBV6-1 and TRBJ1-5; tentatively, D is TRBD1 (6 bases). V lost 6 bases and J 5 bases, leaving 14 bases between the germline ends. The germline V gene encodes CDR1 MNHNS and CDR2 SASEGT. This CDR3 has 14 amino acids. The CDR3 coding sequence is TGTGCCAGCAGACTACGGGGGGGCCATCAGCCCCAGCATTTT. Translating gives CASRLRGGHQPQHF.

This clone was counted a few times. The chain links TRBV7-8 to TRBJ1-2, with 9 bases that match TRBD1. The length of the CDR3 is 14 residues. Per germline, CDR1 SGHVS and CDR2 FQNEAQ. Trimming removed 4 bases from V and 7 bases from J; junction bases left unmatched: 7. The CDR3: CASSSSQGAGGYTF. Written as DNA, the CDR3 is TGTGCCAGCAGCTCTTCACAGGGGGCGGGTGGCTACACCTTC.

This chain links TRBV30 with TRBJ2-5; tentative D call: TRBD1 (8 bases). Trimming removed 3 bases at V and 5 bases at J, with 13 bases between. Germline CDR1 and CDR2: GTSNPN and SVGIG (reference sequence). The CDR3 is made up of 13 amino acids. CDR3 region: CAWRIQGGETQYF. The CDR3 nucleotides are TGTGCCTGGAGGATACAGGGGGGGGAGACCCAGTACTTC.

V gene TRBV11-2 combines with J gene TRBJ1-4, with 9 nucleotides matching TRBD1. CDR3 length equals 16 residues. V shed 5 bases, J shed 5 bases, and the junction held 9 bases outside the gene matches. Germline assignment: CDR1 SGHAT and CDR2 FQNNGV. CDR3 amino acids: CASSAPPTGGNEKLFF. For the CDR3, the DNA is TGTGCCAGCAGCGCGCCCCCGACAGGGGGGAATGAAAAACTGTTTTTT. Filled out from reference TRBV11-2 and TRBJ1-4, the complete variable domain reads EAGVAQSPRYKIIEKRQSVAFWCNPISGHATLYWYQQILGQGPKLLIQFQNNGVVDDSQLPKDRFSAERLKGVDSTLKIQPAKLEDSAVYLCASSAPPTGGNEKLFFGSGTQLSVL.

This clone was counted once. The chain's CDR3 is CAWTRSWNTEAFF. The CDR3 nucleotides are TGTGCCTGGACCAGGTCATGGAACACTGAAGCTTTCTTT. The V call is TRBV30, the J call TRBJ1-1; D remains unclear. V was shortened by 4 bases and J by 1 base, with 10 bases between the two germline ends. Per the germline V gene, CDR1 is GTSNPN and CDR2 is SVGIG (reference sequence). There are 13 residues in the CDR3.

This chain links TRBV13 with TRBJ1-2; D remains ambiguous. The V end lost 5 bases, the J end lost 4 bases, and 14 bases lay between the germline ends. This CDR3 has 14 residues. Germline CDR1 and CDR2: PRHDT and FYEKMQ (reference sequence). The CDR3 DNA sequence: TGTGCCAGCAGCCCCACGGGTAGACCCTATGGCTACACCTTC. Amino acids: CASSPTGRPYGYTF.

The chain is built from TRBV7-3 and TRBJ2-3, with D maybe TRBD2 (6 bases). Germline CDR1 and CDR2: SGHTA and FQGTGA. CDR3 length: 14 amino acids. Trimming shortened V by 0 bases and J by 5 bases, and 9 bases separated the two germline ends. Here the CDR3 reads CASSLTGGGDTQYF. The CDR3 region has the DNA TGTGCCAGCAGCTTAACGGGGGGAGGAGATACGCAGTATTTT.

This sequence joins TRBV9 and TRBJ2-1; TRBD2 matches 13 bases. This CDR3 is 15 amino acids long. Germline V gene lookup returns CDR1 SGDLS and CDR2 YYNGEE. V was pared by 4 bases and J by 9 bases, with 7 bases of the junction left unmatched. In nucleotides, the CDR3 is TGTGCCAGCAGCAAACTAGCGGGGGGGCGAGGTGAGCAGTTCTTC. Its translation is CASSKLAGGRGEQFF.

J is TRBJ2-7 and V is TRBV10-3; the D gene is possibly TRBD2 (6 bases). With 6 bases removed from V and 4 bases from J, the gap between germline ends came to 13 bases. In germline, CDR1 is ENHRY, CDR2 SYGVKD. This CDR3 has 13 residues. The CDR3 sequence is CAISPGRPYEQYF. The CDR3 coding sequence is TGTGCCATCAGCCCAGGGAGGCCTTACGAGCAGTACTTC.

The chain combines TRBV5-6 with TRBJ2-2; no firm D call. The germline V gene has CDR1 SGHDT and CDR2 YYEEEE. The V end lost 0 bases, the J end lost 7 bases, and 10 bases lay between the germline ends. CDR3 length: 14 residues. The CDR3 region is CASSLDPARGELFF. The CDR3 coding sequence is TGTGCCAGCAGCTTGGATCCGGCTCGCGGGGAGCTGTTTTTT. Based on the CDR3 plus reference TRBV5-6 and TRBJ2-2, the full variable domain is DAGVTQSPTHLIKTRGQQVTLRCSPKSGHDTVSWYQQALGQGPQFIFQYYEEEERQRGNFPDRFSGHQFPNYSSELNVNALLLGDSALYLCASSLDPARGELFFGEGSRLTVL.